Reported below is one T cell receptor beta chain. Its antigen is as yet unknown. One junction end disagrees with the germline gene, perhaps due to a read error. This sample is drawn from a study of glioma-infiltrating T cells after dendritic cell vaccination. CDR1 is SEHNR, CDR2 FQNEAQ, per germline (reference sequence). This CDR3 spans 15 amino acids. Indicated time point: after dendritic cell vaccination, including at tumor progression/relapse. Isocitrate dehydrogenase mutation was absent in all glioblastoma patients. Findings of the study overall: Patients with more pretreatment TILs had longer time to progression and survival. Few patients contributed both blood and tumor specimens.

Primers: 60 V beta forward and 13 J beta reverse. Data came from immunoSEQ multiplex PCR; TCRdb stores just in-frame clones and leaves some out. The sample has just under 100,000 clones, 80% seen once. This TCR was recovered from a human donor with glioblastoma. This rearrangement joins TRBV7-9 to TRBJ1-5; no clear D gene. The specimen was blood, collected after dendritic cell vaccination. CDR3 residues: CASSLGGMGNQPQHF. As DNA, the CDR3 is TGTGCCAGCAGTTTAGGCGGGATGGGCAATCAGCCCCAGCATTTT.